Sequencing of this T cell receptor (beta chain) was carried out in a study of neurological immune-mediated disorders (dated by TCRdb to between 2018 and 2021). Background on the whole study: Peripheral blood TCR-beta repertoires from patients with HTLV-I-associated myelopathy (HAM/TSP), patients with multiple sclerosis, and healthy controls were compared in the study using UMI-based sequencing. The approximately 96 TCR-beta libraries covered PBMC samples along with longitudinal samples, technical triplicates, and paired sorted CD4+ and CD8+ T-cell subsets. Each longitudinal HAM/TSP and healthy donor was sampled at 3 time-points spaced at 3-40 month intervals. The cohort was made up of around 70 subjects, consisting of around 14 HAM/TSP patients, 35 or so multiple sclerosis patients and about 20 healthy controls. Beyond this particular receptor, the publication reports: The highest TCR clonal expansion was observed in HAM/TSP patients, whereas the lowest was observed in MS patients, even when compared with healthy controls. Across subjects, expanded clones never shared an identical CDR3 amino acid sequence, which suggests that the TCR-beta repertoires in every group were private.

This clonotype has a count of ten or more. It has no known antigen specificity. Base qualities are not at hand, and no much larger clone is one base apart. To synthesize cDNA, template-switch 5'RACE was performed with a primer carrying a 10-nucleotide random unique molecular identifier so that each TCR transcript was tagged. Each sequencing run produced over 160 million TCR-beta sequences covering 15-18 subjects. The RNeasy kit was used for extraction of total RNA. The KAPA Real-time Library Amplification kit was used to amplify TCR-beta VDJ regions with primers for the TCR constant region and the 5'RACE anchor. Sample indexes and Illumina adaptors were added in a first PCR, and a second PCR then increased library yield. After Ampure bead purification, the roughly 650 bp TCR product was size-selected on a 2% E-gel SizeSelection system. Before pooling, library quality was assessed on a Bioanalyzer, concentration was determined with Qubit, and library quantification was performed with the Kapa Library Quantification kit. Paired-end 2 x 150 bp sequencing of the libraries was performed on an Illumina HiSeq 2500. To increase sequence diversity, about 24-32% phiX was spiked into each library pool. In the authors' own workflow: The quality-filtered reads were processed with the UMI-based MiGEC pipeline, whose error correction step removed more than 75% of the raw TCR sequences. VDJ genes were aligned to IMGT germline references, and clonotypes were defined by unique CDR3 amino acid sequence plus V-J genes. Clonal expansion, Shannon diversity, and CDR3 relatedness (CalcPairwiseDistances, ClusterSamples) were evaluated with VDJtools, and phylogenetic trees were built with CLCbio workbench. Using coefficient-of-variation modelling across technical triplicates, the study counted a clone as expanded if it had at least 8 unique UMIs. Starting from the raw public reads, TCRdb applied fastp trimming at Q25, assembled clones with MiXCR and retained in-frame beta chains. Identical CDR3 protein sequences are pooled into one entry, listed with their most common genes and DNA. These V and J calls rely on TCRdb rather than the paper's analysis. Within this sample are tens of thousands of distinct CDR3 sequences, with roughly 15% of them counted one time only. The ten largest account for 4.6% of the sample.

Trimming accounts for 4 bases at V and 6 bases at J, while the number of junction bases matched to no gene is 9. The CDR3 measures 14 amino acids from cysteine to phenylalanine. The sequence is cut down to CDR3 DNA, 42 bases in frame from base 1. The germline V gene provides CDR1 SGHRS and CDR2 YFSETQ. In the paper's terms, the time point label means: longitudinal time-point 1 (baseline). For unsorted PBMC libraries, 2 million PBMCs were used after storage in RNAlater at -80 degrees C until RNA extraction. PBMCs were separated from peripheral blood using Ficoll-Hypaque density gradient centrifugation and then cryopreserved in liquid nitrogen.

The rearrangement combines TRBV5-1 with TRBJ2-7, with 8 junctional bases fitting TRBD1. This sequence originates from a female donor with HTLV-1-associated myelopathy (HAM/TSP). Sequenced material: PBMCs. The CDR3 protein is CASSPGQAGLEQYF. The DNA sequence is TGCGCCAGCAGCCCGGGACAGGCCGGGCTCGAGCAGTACTTC.